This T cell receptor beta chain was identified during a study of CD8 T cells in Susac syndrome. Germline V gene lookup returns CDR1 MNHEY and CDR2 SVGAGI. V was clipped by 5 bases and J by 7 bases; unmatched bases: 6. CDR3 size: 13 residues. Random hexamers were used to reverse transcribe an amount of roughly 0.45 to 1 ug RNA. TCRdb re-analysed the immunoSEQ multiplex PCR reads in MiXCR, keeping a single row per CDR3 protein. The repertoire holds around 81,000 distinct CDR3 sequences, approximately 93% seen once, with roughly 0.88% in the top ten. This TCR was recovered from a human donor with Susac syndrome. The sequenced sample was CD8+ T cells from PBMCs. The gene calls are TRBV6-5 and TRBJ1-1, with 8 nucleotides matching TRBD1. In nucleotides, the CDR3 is TGTGCCAGCAGTGACCAGGGGGCAGATGAAGCTTTCTTT. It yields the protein CASSDQGADEAFF.